This T cell receptor (beta chain) was recorded in a study of control samples from healthy donors and cancer patients. Clones were read by immunoSEQ multiplex PCR, and TCRdb kept only the in-frame ones, dropping some. The sample shows over 150,000 clones, over 85% of them seen only once. Germline V gene sequence: CDR1 MDHEN, CDR2 SYDVKM. Trimming left V 4 bases short and J 4 bases short, with 14 bases between. CDR3 length equals 15 residues. Input material: blood. The chain has TRBV28 and TRBJ1-5, with no clear D. The source is a man aged 18 to 30 in good health. CDR3 in amino acids: CASSWGMATNQPQHF. The CDR3, as DNA: TGTGCCAGCAGTTGGGGTATGGCTACTAATCAGCCCCAGCATTTT.